This T cell receptor (beta chain) was recovered during a study of blood T cell repertoires in COVID-19. Across the whole study: Samples of COVID-19 (acute and convalescent) were obtained from the United States, Italy and Spain.

Germline CDR1 reads LNHDA; CDR2 reads SQIVND (reference sequence). V gave up 6 bases and J gave up 15 bases; unmatched junction bases: 5. This CDR3 contains 11 residues. The protocol was immunoSEQ multiplex PCR, while the TCRdb copy is restricted to in-frame clones and leaves out a portion. The table lists around 320,000 clones, roughly 89% of them singletons. This clone is a singleton in its sample. Sequenced sample: peripheral blood. This TCR was recovered from a woman under 40 with COVID-19, enrolled during active disease. The chain recombines TRBV19 with TRBJ2-3, with 11 bases aligning to TRBD2. In nucleotides, the CDR3 is TGTGCCAGTAGCTCGACTAGCGGGAACTATTTT. This translates into CASSSTSGNYF.